This paragraph covers one T cell receptor (beta chain) sequence. This entry is derived from a study of T cell responses to AZD1222 COVID-19 vaccine. Measured with immunoSEQ multiplex PCR; TCRdb has only the in-frame clones, and not every one. The profile shows around 130,000 clones, nearly 90% of them singletons. V shed 5 bases and J shed 3 bases, with 13 bases lying between them. This CDR3 region has 14 residues. Germline V CDR1 and CDR2: PRHDT, FYEKMQ (reference sequence). Sequenced material: peripheral blood, taken 28 days after the second AZD1222 dose. The sequence was obtained from an adult who received the AZD1222 COVID-19 vaccine. The V call is TRBV13, the J call TRBJ1-1; D may be TRBD1 (5 bases). CDR3 region: CASSRGRPYTEAFF. The CDR3 coding sequence is TGTGCCAGCAGCCGGGGACGGCCGTACACTGAAGCTTTCTTT. The whole variable domain, filled in from reference TRBV13 and TRBJ1-1, reads AAGVIQSPRHLIKEKRETATLKCYPIPRHDTVYWYQQGPGQDPQFLISFYEKMQSDKGSIPDRFSAQQFSDYHSELNMSSLELGDSALYFCASSRGRPYTEAFFGQGTRLTVV.